One sample yielded the 14 T cell receptor beta chains listed below, sequenced in a study of cytotoxic CD8 clonotypes in ibrutinib-treated CLL. The method was immunoSEQ multiplex PCR; TCRdb's version includes in-frame clones alone and lacks a portion of them. The data hold roughly 250,000 clones, with roughly 70% observed a single time. Sequencing used PBMCs, obtained after 24 months of ibrutinib treatment. The receptors here all came from a human donor with chronic lymphocytic leukemia.

This clone was seen just once. The chain has TRBV2 and TRBJ1-5, with a tentative D call TRBD1 (6 bases). This CDR3 has 15 amino acids. Germline lookup yields CDR1 SNHLY and CDR2 FYNNEI. The V end was cut by 6 bases, the J end by 2 bases, with 14 bases between. In nucleotides, the CDR3 is TGTGCCAGCAGGGCACAGGGTTTTGGCAATCAGCCCCAGCATTTT. Encoded protein: CASRAQGFGNQPQHF.

This clone was seen a few times. The sample carries other DNA sequences with the same CDR3. The chain carries TRBV5-1 and TRBJ1-5; D is perhaps TRBD1 (6 bases). Germline V gives CDR1 SGHRS, CDR2 YFSETQ. The CDR3 totals 15 residues. Trimming pared 0 bases from V and 2 bases from J, leaving 9 bases between. CDR3: CASSLDPGGNQPQHF. CDR3 sequence (DNA): TGCGCCAGCAGCTTGGATCCAGGGGGCAATCAGCCCCAGCATTTT.

V gene TRBV30 combines with J gene TRBJ1-3; D may be TRBD1 (5 bases). The CDR3 is 12 residues long. Trimming removed 5 bases from V and 7 bases from J, with 12 bases in between. The germline V gene has CDR1 GTSNPN and CDR2 SVGIG (reference sequence). CDR3 amino acids: CAWVTDGNTIYF. The CDR3 nucleotides read TGTGCCTGGGTGACAGATGGCAACACCATATATTTT.

The genes are TRBV28 and TRBJ2-5, with 9 bases fitting TRBD2. The trim removed 6 bases at V and 4 bases at J, leaving 18 bases unmatched. This CDR3 is 18 amino acids long. CDR1 is MDHEN, CDR2 SYDVKM, per germline. CDR3 residues: CASRIGPLAGAGRETQYF. CDR3 coding DNA: TGTGCCAGCAGGATAGGGCCTTTAGCGGGAGCGGGGAGAGAGACCCAGTACTTC.

V usage is TRBV27 and J usage is TRBJ2-1; 10 bases fit TRBD2. CDR3 length: 15 amino acids. CDR1 and CDR2 (germline): MNHEY, SMNVEV (reference sequence). V was pared by 6 bases and J by 3 bases, with 5 bases of the junction left unmatched. The CDR3 DNA is TGTGCCAGCAGCCTTACTAGCGGGGACTACAATGAGCAGTTCTTC. Encoded protein: CASSLTSGDYNEQFF.

The chain couples TRBV5-1 to TRBJ2-7; 12 nucleotides line up with TRBD2. The V segment lost 5 bases and the J segment 6 bases; nucleotides outside the gene matches: 9. Germline CDR1 reads SGHRS; CDR2 reads YFSETQ. The CDR3 totals 15 residues. The CDR3 DNA sequence: TGCGCCAGCAGAGGGCTAGCGGGAGGGCCTGGCGAGCAGTACTTC. The encoded protein is CASRGLAGGPGEQYF.

The rearrangement uses TRBV27 and TRBJ2-3; 7 nucleotides line up with TRBD2. The germline V gene has CDR1 MNHEY and CDR2 SMNVEV (reference sequence). J lost 0 bases, V lost 3 bases, and 6 bases had no gene match. This CDR3 has 16 amino acids. The CDR3 protein is CASSFGLAASTDTQYF. As DNA, the CDR3 is TGTGCCAGCAGTTTCGGGCTAGCGGCTAGCACAGATACGCAGTATTTT.

The genes are TRBV6-5 and TRBJ2-7; perhaps D is TRBD1 or TRBD2 (6 bases each). Germline-derived CDR1 and CDR2 are MNHEY and SVGAGI. Trimming removed 0 bases from V and 6 bases from J, with 15 bases in between. The CDR3 has 15 amino acids. Written as DNA, the CDR3 is TGTGCCAGCAGTTACTCGAGGGGGGCTTGGGCCGAGCAGTACTTC. Amino acid sequence: CASSYSRGAWAEQYF.

The chain is built from TRBV25-1 and TRBJ1-2; 10 nucleotides agree with TRBD1. CDR1 and CDR2 (germline): MGHDK, SYGVNS. This CDR3 comprises 16 residues. V lost 1 base to trimming and J lost 6 bases; unmatched junction nucleotides: 8. The CDR3 coding sequence is TGTGCCAGCAGTGAATCAGTGGGGGGACAGGGGAATGGCTACACCTTC. This gives the protein CASSESVGGQGNGYTF.

The chain combines TRBV6-6 with TRBJ2-3; D is uncertain. The CDR3 length is 13 residues. V lost 5 bases and J lost 4, with 10 bases in between. Looked up from germline, CDR1 is MNHNY and CDR2 is SVGAGI (reference sequence). CDR3 amino acids: CASSQDRPDTQYF. In DNA, the CDR3 is TGTGCCAGCAGTCAAGACCGGCCAGATACGCAGTATTTT.

The sample holds a few counts of this clone. V gene TRBV4-1 combines with J gene TRBJ2-7, with a tentative D call TRBD1 (6 bases). The CDR3 has 15 residues. Germline CDR1 reads MGHRA; CDR2 reads YSYEKL. V lost 2 bases and J lost 4, with 15 bases in between. CDR3 bases: TGCGCCAGCAGCCAAACAGTTTTAAGGGGGTACGAGCAGTACTTC. Translating gives CASSQTVLRGYEQYF.

The V call is TRBV9, the J call TRBJ2-7; the match to TRBD2 covers 8 bases. J lost 5 bases, V lost 4 bases, and 14 bases had no gene match. The CDR3 covers 16 residues. Germline V gene data show CDR1 as SGDLS and CDR2 as YYNGEE. The CDR3 spells CASSPRARSGSDEQYF. CDR3 sequence (DNA): TGTGCCAGCAGCCCCCGGGCAAGGAGCGGGAGCGACGAGCAGTACTTC. Drawing the rest from reference TRBV9 and TRBJ2-7, the complete variable domain is DSGVTQTPKHLITATGQRVTLRCSPRSGDLSVYWYQQSLDQGLQFLIQYYNGEERAKGNILERFSAQQFPDLHSELNLSSLELGDSALYFCASSPRARSGSDEQYFGPGTRLTVT.

The chain combines TRBV5-1 with TRBJ2-1, with D uncertain. The germline CDR1 and CDR2 sequences are SGHRS and YFSETQ. The CDR3 covers 12 residues. The V and J ends lost 3 bases and 9 bases respectively, with 10 bases between them. The DNA of the CDR3 is TGCGCCAGCAGCTCCCTAGTGGGTGAGCAGTTCTTC. It translates to CASSSLVGEQFF.

CDR3 loop: CASSPFIQPQHF. The CDR3 DNA reads as TGTGCCAGCAGTCCCTTTATACAGCCCCAGCATTTT. The V call is TRBV6-6, the J call TRBJ1-5; D uncertain. CDR1 and CDR2 (germline): MNHNY, SVGAGI (reference sequence). The length of the CDR3 is 12 residues. Trimming shortened V by 5 bases and J by 7 bases, and 9 bases separated the two germline ends.